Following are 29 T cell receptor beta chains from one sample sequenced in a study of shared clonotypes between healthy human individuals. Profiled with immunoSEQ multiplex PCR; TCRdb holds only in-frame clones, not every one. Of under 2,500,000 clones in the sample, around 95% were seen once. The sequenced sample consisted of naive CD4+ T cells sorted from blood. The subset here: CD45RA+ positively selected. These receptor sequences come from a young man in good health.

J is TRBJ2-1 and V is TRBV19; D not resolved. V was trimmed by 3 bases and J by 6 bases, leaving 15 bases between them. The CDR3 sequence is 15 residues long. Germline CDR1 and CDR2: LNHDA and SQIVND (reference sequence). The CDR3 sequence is CASSIGLPASNEQFF. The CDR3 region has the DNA TGTGCCAGTAGTATTGGGCTTCCGGCAAGCAATGAGCAGTTCTTC.

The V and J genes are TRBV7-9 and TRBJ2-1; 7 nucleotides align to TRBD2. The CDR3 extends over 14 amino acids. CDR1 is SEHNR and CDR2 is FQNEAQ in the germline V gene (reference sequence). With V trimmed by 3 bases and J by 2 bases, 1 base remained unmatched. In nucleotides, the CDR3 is TGTGCCAGCAGCTTCGGGGGGACCTACAATGAGCAGTTCTTC. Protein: CASSFGGTYNEQFF.

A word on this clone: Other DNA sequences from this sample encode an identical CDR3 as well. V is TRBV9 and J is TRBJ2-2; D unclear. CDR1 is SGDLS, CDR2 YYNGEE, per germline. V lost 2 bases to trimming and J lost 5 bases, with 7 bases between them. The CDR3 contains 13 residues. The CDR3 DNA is TGTGCCAGCAGCGTTCAAGGGACCGGGGAGCTGTTTTTT. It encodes CASSVQGTGELFF.

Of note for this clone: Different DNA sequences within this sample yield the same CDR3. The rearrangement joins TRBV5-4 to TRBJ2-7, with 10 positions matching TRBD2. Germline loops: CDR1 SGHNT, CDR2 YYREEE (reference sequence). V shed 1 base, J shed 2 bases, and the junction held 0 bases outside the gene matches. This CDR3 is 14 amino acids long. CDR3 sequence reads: CASSLTSGTYEQYF. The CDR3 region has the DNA TGTGCCAGCAGCTTGACTAGCGGGACCTACGAGCAGTACTTC.

CDR3 sequence (DNA): TGCGCCAGCAGGGGGGGTGCAGGGGGTTCATCATATACGCAGTATTTT. This encodes CASRGGAGGSSYTQYF. V and J are TRBV10-2 and TRBJ2-3, with D possibly matching TRBD1 (7 bases). CDR1 and CDR2 (germline): WSHSY, SAAADI. V was shortened by 6 bases and J by 7 bases, with 23 bases between the two germline ends. CDR3 length equals 16 residues.

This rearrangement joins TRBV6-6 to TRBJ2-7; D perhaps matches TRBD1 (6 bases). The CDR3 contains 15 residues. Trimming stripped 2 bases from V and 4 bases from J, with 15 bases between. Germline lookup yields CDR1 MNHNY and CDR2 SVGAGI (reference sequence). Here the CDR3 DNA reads TGTGCCAGCAGTTACCTCGCAGGGGCCGTTTACGAGCAGTACTTC. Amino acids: CASSYLAGAVYEQYF.

The CDR3 here is CASSEAGQVSYEQYF. The CDR3 bases are TGTGCCAGCAGTGAAGCGGGACAGGTCTCCTACGAGCAGTACTTC. The chain couples TRBV2 to TRBJ2-7; TRBD1 agrees at 8 bases. This CDR3 is 15 amino acids long. Germline trimming cut 0 bases from V and 0 bases from J; bases unmatched to any gene: 1. CDR1 and CDR2 (germline): SNHLY, FYNNEI.

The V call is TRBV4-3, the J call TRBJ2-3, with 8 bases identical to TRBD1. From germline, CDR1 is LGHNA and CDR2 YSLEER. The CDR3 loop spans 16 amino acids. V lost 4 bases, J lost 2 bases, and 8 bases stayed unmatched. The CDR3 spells CASSRHGQGATDTQYF. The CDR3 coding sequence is TGCGCCAGCAGCCGCCACGGACAGGGAGCCACAGATACGCAGTATTTT.

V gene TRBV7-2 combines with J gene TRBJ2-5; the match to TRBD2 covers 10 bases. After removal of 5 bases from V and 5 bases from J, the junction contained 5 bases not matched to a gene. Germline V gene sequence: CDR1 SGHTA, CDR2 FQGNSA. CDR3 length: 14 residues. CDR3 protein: CASSRLAGVETQYF. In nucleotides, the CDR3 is TGTGCCAGCAGCCGCCTAGCGGGGGTCGAGACCCAGTACTTC.

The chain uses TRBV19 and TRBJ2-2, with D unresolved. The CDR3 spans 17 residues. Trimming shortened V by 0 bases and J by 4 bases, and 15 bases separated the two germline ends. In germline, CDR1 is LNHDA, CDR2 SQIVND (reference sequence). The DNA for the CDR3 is TGTGCCAGTAGTATAGATCCCGCACCGACTTTCACCGGGGAGCTGTTTTTT. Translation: CASSIDPAPTFTGELFF. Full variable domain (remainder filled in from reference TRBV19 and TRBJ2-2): DGGITQSPKYLFRKEGQNVTLSCEQNLNHDAMYWYRQDPGQGLRLIYYSQIVNDFQKGDIAEGYSVSREKKESFPLTVTSAQKNPTAFYLCASSIDPAPTFTGELFFGEGSRLTVL.

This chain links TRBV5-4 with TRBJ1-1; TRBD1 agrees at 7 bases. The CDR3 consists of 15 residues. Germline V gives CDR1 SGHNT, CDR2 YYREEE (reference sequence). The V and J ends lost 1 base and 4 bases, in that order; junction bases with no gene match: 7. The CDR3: CASSLLRGQVTEAFF. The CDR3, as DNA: TGTGCCAGCAGCTTGCTAAGGGGGCAGGTCACTGAAGCTTTCTTT.

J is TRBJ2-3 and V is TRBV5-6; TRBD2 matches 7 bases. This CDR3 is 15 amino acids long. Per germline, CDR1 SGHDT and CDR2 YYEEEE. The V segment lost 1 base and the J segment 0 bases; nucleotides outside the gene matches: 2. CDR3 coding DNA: TGTGCCAGCAGCTTGAAGCGGGGAAGCACAGATACGCAGTATTTT. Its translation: CASSLKRGSTDTQYF.

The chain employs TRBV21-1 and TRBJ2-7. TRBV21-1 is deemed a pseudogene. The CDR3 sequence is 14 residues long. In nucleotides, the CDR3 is TGTGCCAGCAGTTCAATCGGCTGGGTTCACGAGCAGTACTTC. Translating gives CASSSIGWVHEQYF.

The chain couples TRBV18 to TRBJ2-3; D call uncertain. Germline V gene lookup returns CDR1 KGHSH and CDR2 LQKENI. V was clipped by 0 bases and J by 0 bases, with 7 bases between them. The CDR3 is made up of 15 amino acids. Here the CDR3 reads CASSPPSQSTDTQYF. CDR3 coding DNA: TGTGCCAGCTCACCACCGAGCCAGAGCACAGATACGCAGTATTTT.

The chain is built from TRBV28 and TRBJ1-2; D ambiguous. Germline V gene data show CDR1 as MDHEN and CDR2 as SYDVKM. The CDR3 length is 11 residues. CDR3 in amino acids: CASGSQYGYTF. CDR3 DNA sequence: TGTGCGTCTGGTAGTCAGTATGGCTACACCTTC.

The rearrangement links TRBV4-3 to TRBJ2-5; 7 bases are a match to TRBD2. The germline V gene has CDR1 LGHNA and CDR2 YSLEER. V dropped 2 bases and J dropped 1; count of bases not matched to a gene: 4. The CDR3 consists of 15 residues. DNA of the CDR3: TGCGCCAGCAGCCAATTCTTAGCGGGCCAAGAGACCCAGTACTTC. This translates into CASSQFLAGQETQYF.

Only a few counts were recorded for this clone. CDR3 bases: TGTGCCACGGGACAGGGAGGGAGTCAGCCCCAGCATTTT. It is translated as CATGQGGSQPQHF. The chain links TRBV19 to TRBJ1-5; TRBD1 matches at 9 bases. Germline CDR1 is LNHDA and CDR2 is SQIVND (reference sequence). V lost 10 bases, J lost 6 bases, and 7 bases stayed unmatched. The CDR3 has 13 residues.

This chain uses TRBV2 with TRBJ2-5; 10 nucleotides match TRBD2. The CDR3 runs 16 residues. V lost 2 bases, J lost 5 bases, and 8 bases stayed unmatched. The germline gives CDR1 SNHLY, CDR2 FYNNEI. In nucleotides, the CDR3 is TGTGCCAGCAGTGAAAACCAGCGGGGGGGCACGGAGACCCAGTACTTC. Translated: CASSENQRGGTETQYF.

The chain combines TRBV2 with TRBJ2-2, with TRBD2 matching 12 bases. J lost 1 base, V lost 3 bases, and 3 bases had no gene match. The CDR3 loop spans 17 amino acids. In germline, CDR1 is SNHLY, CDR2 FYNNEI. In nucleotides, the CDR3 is TGTGCCAGCAGTGACCCGGGACTAGCGGGGAACACCGGGGAGCTGTTTTTT. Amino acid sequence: CASSDPGLAGNTGELFF.

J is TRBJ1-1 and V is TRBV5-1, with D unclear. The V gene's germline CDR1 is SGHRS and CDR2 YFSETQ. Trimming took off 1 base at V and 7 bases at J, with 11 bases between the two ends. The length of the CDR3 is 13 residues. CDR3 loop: CASSLSDIDEAFF. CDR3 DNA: TGCGCCAGCAGCTTGTCGGATATCGATGAAGCTTTCTTT.

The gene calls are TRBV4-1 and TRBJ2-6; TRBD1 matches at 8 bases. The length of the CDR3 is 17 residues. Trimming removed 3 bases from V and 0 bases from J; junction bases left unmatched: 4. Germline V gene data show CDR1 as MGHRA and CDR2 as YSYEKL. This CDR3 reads CASSHDRGNSGANVLTF. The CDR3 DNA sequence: TGCGCCAGCAGCCATGACAGGGGCAACTCTGGGGCCAACGTCCTGACTTTC.

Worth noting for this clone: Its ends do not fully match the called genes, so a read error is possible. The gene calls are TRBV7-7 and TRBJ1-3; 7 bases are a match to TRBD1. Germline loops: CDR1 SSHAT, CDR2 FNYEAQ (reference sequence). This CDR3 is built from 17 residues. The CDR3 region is CASSPGGPGQSGNTIYF. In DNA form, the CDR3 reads TGTGCTAGCAGCCCAGGGGGACCGGGACAGTCTGGAAACACCATATATTTT.

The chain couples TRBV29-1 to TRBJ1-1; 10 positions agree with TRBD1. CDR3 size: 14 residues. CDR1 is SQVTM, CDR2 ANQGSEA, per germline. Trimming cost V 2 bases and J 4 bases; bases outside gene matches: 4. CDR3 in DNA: TGCAGCGTTGAAACGTGGACAGGGGGCACTGAAGCTTTCTTT. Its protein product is CSVETWTGGTEAFF.

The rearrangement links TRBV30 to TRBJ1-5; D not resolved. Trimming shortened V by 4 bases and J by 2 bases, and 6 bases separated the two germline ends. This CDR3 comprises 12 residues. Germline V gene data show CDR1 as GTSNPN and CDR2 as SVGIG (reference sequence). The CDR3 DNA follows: TGTGCCTGGAACAAGGGCAATCAGCCCCAGCATTTT. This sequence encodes CAWNKGNQPQHF.

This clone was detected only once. CDR3 nucleotide sequence: TGTGCCAGCAGTTTAAATGGGCTGACTAACTATGGCTACACCTTC. Translated: CASSLNGLTNYGYTF. This rearrangement joins TRBV28 to TRBJ1-2; D remains ambiguous. This CDR3 region has 15 residues. Trimming shortened V by 2 bases and J by 0 bases, and 10 bases separated the two germline ends. Germline CDR1 reads MDHEN; CDR2 reads SYDVKM.

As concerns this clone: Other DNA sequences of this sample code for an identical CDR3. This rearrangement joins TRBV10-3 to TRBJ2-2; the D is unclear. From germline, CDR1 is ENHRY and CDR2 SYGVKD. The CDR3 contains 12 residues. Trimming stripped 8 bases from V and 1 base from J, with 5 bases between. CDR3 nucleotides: TGTGCCATCTCAGGGAACACCGGGGAGCTGTTTTTT. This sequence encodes CAISGNTGELFF.

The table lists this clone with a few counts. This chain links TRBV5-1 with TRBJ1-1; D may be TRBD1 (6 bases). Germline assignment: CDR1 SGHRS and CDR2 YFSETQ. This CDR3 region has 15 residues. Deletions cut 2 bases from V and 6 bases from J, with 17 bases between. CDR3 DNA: TGCGCCAGCAGCTTAAGACAGGCCCCGATGGCTGAAGCTTTCTTT. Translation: CASSLRQAPMAEAFF.

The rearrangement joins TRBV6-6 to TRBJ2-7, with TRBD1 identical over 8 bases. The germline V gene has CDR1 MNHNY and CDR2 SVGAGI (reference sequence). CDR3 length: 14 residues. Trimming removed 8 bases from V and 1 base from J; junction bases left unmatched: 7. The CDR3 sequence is CASVGQGPSYEQYF. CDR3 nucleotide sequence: TGTGCCAGCGTCGGACAGGGACCGTCCTACGAGCAGTACTTC.

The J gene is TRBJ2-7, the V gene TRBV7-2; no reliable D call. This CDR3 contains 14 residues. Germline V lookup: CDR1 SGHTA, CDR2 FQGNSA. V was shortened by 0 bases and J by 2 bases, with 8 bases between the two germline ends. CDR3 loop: CASSLAHTPYEQYF. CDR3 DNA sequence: TGTGCCAGCAGCTTAGCGCACACCCCCTACGAGCAGTACTTC.